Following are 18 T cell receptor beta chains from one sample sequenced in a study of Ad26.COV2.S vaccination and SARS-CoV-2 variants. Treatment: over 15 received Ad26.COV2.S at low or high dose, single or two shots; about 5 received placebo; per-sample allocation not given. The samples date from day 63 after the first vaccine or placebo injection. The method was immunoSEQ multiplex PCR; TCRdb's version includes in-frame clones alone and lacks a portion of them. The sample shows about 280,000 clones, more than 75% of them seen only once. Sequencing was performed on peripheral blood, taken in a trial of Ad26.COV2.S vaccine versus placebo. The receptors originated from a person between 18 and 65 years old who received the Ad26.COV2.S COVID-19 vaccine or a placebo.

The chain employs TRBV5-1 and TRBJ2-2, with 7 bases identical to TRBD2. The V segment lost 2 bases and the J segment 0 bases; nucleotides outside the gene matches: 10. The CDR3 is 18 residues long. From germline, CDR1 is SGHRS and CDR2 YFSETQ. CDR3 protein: CASSLFGASGSNTGELFF. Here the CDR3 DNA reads TGCGCCAGCAGCTTATTCGGGGCTAGCGGTTCGAACACCGGGGAGCTGTTTTTT.

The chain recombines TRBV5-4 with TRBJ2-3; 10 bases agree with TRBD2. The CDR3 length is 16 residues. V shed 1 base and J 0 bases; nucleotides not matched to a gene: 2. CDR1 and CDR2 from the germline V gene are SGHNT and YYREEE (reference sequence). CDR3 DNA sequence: TGTGCCAGCAGCTTGAAACTAGCGGGGAGCACAGATACGCAGTATTTT. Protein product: CASSLKLAGSTDTQYF.

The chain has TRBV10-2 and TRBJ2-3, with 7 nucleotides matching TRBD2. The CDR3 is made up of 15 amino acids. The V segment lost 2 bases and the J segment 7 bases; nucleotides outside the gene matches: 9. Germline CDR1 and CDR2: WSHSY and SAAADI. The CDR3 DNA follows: TGCGCCAGCAGTGAGGGGAGGGCCGTCTCCCATACGCAGTATTTT. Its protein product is CASSEGRAVSHTQYF.

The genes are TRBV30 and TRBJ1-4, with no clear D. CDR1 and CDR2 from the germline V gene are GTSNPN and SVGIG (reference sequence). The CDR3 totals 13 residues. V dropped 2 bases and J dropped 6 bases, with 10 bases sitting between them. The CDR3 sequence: CAWSKAVHEKLFF. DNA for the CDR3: TGTGCCTGGAGTAAGGCCGTGCATGAAAAACTGTTTTTT.

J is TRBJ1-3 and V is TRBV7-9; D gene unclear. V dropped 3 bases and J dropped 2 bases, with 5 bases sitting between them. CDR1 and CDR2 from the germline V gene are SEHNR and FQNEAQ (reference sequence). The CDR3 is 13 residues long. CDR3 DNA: TGTGCCAGCAGCTTGATGGCTGGAAACACCATATATTTT. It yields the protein CASSLMAGNTIYF.

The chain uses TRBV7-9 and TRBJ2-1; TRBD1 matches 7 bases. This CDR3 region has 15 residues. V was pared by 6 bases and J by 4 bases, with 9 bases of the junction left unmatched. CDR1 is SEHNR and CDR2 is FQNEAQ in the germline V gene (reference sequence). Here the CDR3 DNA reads TGTGCCAGCAGTCTACAGGGACAGAGATACAATGAGCAGTTCTTC. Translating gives CASSLQGQRYNEQFF.

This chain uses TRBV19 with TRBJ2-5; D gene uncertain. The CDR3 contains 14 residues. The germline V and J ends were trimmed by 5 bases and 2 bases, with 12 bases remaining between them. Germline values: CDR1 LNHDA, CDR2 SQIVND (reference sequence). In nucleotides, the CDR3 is TGTGCCAGTAGTGACCAGGTGGTTCAAGAGACCCAGTACTTC. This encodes CASSDQVVQETQYF.

The CDR3 loop is CASSLVGLSDTQYF. As DNA, the CDR3 is TGTGCCAGCAGCTTAGTCGGATTATCAGATACGCAGTATTTT. The J gene is TRBJ2-3, the V gene TRBV7-6; D is ambiguous. In germline, CDR1 is SGHVS, CDR2 FNYEAQ. Trimming took 1 base from V and 4 from J, leaving 9 bases between them. The CDR3 has 14 residues.

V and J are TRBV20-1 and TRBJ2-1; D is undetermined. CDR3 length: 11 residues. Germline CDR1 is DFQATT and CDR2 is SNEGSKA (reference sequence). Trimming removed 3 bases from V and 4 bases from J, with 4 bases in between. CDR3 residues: CSAREYNEQFF. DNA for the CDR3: TGCAGTGCTAGGGAATACAATGAGCAGTTCTTC.

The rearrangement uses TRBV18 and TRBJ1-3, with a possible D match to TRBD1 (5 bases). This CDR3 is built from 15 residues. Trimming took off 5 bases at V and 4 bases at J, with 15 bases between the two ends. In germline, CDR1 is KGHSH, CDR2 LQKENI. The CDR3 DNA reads TGTGCCAGCTCATACCGCGAAGGGACGGGAAACACCATATATTTT. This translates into CASSYREGTGNTIYF.

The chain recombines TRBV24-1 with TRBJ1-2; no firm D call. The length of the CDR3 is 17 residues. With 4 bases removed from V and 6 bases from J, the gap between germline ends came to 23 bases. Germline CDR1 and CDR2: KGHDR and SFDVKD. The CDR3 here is CATSETGIRCMGNGYTF. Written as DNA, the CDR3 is TGTGCCACCAGTGAAACCGGGATCAGGTGCATGGGAAATGGCTACACCTTC.

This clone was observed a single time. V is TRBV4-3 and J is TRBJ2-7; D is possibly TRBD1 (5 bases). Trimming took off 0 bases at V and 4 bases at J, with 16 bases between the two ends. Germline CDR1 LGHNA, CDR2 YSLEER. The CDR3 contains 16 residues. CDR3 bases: TGCGCCAGCAGCCAAGATATGGCAGGGTTGGGGTACGAGCAGTACTTC. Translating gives CASSQDMAGLGYEQYF.

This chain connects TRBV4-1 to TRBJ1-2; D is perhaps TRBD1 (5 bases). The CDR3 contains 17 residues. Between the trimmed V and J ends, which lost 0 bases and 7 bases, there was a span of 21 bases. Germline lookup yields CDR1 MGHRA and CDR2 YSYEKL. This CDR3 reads CASSQDTLGPGRGGYTF. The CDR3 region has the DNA TGCGCCAGCAGCCAAGATACATTGGGGCCAGGGCGTGGTGGCTACACCTTC.

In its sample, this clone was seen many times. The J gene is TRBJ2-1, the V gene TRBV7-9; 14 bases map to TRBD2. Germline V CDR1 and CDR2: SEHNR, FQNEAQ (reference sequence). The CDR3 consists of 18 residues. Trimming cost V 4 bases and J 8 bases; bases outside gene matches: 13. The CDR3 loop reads CASSSHDRLAGGRDEQFF. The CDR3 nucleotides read TGTGCCAGCAGCTCTCACGACCGACTAGCGGGAGGGCGCGATGAGCAGTTCTTC. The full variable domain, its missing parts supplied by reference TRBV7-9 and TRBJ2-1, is DTGVSQNPRHKITKRGQNVTFRCDPISEHNRLYWYRQTLGQGPEFLTYFQNEAQLEKSRLLSDRFSAERPKGSFSTLEIQRTEQGDSAMYLCASSSHDRLAGGRDEQFFGPGTRLTVL.

The CDR3 region has the DNA TGTGCCAGCAACCAGGGGGTTGGTGGCTACACCTTC. Its protein product is CASNQGVGGYTF. V gene TRBV9 combines with J gene TRBJ1-2; TRBD1 agrees at 7 bases. J gave up 7 bases and V 6 bases, and 6 bases lay outside the gene matches. This CDR3 is 12 amino acids long. Germline V gene data show CDR1 as SGDLS and CDR2 as YYNGEE.

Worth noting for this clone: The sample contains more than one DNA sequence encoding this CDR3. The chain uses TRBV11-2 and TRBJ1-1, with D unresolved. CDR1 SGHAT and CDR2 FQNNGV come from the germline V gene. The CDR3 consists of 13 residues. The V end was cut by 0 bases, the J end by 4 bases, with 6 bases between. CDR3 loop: CASSLESGTEAFF. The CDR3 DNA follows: TGTGCCAGCAGCTTAGAATCTGGCACTGAAGCTTTCTTT.

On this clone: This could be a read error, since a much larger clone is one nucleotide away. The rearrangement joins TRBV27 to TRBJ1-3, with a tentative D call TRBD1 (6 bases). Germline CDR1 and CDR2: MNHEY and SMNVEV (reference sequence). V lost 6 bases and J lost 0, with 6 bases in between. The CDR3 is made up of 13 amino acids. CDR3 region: CASRDSSGNTIYF. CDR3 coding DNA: TGTGCCAGCAGGGACAGCTCTGGAAACACCATATATTTT.

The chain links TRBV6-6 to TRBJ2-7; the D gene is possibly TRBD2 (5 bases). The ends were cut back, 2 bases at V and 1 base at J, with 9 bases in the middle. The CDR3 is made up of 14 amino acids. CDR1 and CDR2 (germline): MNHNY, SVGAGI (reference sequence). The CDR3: CASSYGRGSYEQYF. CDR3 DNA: TGTGCCAGCAGTTACGGGAGAGGGTCCTACGAGCAGTACTTC.